This TCR beta chain was sequenced during a study of human T cells and chemical hapten exposure. About the research overall: There were weekly diphenylcyclopropenone doses to the scalp for patients throughout the roughly 23-week study.

TCRdb used MiXCR to reprocess the RACE reads, holding one entry per CDR3 protein. The data contain more than 150,000 distinct CDR3 sequences, around 30% of them seen just once; the ten biggest clones take up 2.9%. This clonotype showed up just a few times. The time point was: pre-sensitization, week 0. Treatment described: therapeutic diphenylcyclopropenone sensitization with weekly scalp DPC. CDR1 LGHDT and CDR2 YNNKEL come from the germline V gene (reference sequence). The CDR3 sequence is 14 residues long. Between the trimmed V and J ends, which lost 3 bases and 8 bases, there was a span of 13 bases.

The sequence was obtained from a woman aged 30 to 39 with alopecia areata. Some clones in this sample may be carry-over from other donors' samples. Sequenced material: whole blood, taken in connection with sensitization to the hapten diphenylcyclopropenone (DPC). The chain is built from TRBV3-1 and TRBJ1-4; D not certain. CDR3 amino acids: CASSHPGFKEKLFF. The CDR3 DNA sequence: TGTGCCAGCAGCCACCCCGGTTTTAAAGAAAAACTGTTTTTT.